This T cell receptor beta chain was recorded in a study of blood T cell repertoires in COVID-19. The overall study: Specimens from acute and convalescent COVID-19 originated in the United States, Italy and Spain. From T cells, B-cell-depleted T cells, or PBMCs came the material, which was cDNA or gDNA.

In the original analysis: By means of reference gene primer amplification, nucleated cell counts were estimated. Some clones are missing from TCRdb's copy, which holds only in-frame ones; the method was immunoSEQ multiplex PCR. V, J and clone size are those of that table, while D and trimming were read from the DNA. The sample carries hundreds of thousands of clones, around nine tenths recorded once. Per germline, CDR1 SGDLS and CDR2 YYNGEE. With V trimmed by 4 bases and J by 7 bases, 7 bases remained unmatched. The CDR3 length is 15 residues. Sequencing used peripheral blood. This clonotype originated in a man between 70 and 80 years old with acute or convalescent COVID-19. V and J are TRBV9 and TRBJ1-6, with 8 bases that match TRBD1. CDR3 DNA sequence: TGTGCCAGCAGCCCGAGGACAGGGTTAAATTCACCCCTCCACTTT. It is translated as CASSPRTGLNSPLHF.